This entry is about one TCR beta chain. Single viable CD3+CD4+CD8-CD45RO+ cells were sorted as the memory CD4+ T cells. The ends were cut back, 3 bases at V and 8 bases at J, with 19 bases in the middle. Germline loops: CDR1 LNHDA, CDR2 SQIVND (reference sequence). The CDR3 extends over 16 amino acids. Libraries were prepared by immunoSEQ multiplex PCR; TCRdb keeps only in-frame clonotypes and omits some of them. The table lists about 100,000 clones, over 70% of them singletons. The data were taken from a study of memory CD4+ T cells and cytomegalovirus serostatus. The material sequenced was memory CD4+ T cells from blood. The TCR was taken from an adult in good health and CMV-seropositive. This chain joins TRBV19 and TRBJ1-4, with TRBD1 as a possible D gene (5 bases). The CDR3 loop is CASSMGRLRLEEKLFF. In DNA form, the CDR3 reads TGTGCCAGTAGTATGGGACGGCTGCGTTTAGAAGAAAAACTGTTTTTT.